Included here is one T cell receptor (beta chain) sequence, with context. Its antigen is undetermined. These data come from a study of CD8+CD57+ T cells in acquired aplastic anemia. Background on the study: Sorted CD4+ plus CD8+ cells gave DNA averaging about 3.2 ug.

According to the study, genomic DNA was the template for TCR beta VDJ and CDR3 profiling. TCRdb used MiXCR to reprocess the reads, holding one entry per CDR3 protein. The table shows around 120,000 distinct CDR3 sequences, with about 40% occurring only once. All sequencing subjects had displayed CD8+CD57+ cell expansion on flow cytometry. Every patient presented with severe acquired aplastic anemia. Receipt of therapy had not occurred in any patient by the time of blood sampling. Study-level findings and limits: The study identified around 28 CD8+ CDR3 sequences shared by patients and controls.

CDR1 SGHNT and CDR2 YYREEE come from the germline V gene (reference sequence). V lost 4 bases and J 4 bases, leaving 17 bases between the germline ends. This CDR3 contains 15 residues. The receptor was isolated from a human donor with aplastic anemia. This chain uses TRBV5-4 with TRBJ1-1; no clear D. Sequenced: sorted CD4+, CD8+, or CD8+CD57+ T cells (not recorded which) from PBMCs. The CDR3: CASSQEGSRGTEAFF. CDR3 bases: TGTGCCAGCAGCCAGGAGGGCAGTCGAGGCACTGAAGCTTTCTTT.